The clone carrying this T cell receptor beta chain occurred once. The sample is drawn from a study of human T cells and chemical hapten exposure. Noted time point: pre-sensitization, week 0. This sample's treatment: therapeutic diphenylcyclopropenone sensitization with weekly scalp DPC. The starting material, unfractionated whole blood, was used for total RNA extraction. The germline V gene has CDR1 LNHDA and CDR2 SQIVND (reference sequence). V lost 3 bases, J lost 0 bases, and 8 bases lay in between. The CDR3 consists of 15 residues. Authors' analysis steps: Sample TCR totals centred on a median of around 96,000, ranging about 20,000 to 690,600. TCRdb re-called the RACE reads with MiXCR, one entry per CDR3 protein. Here the V and J calls rest on TCRdb's processing, not on the authors' analysis. The table shows 95,000 to 100,000 distinct CDR3 sequences, with more than 10% occurring only once.

The chain uses TRBV19 and TRBJ1-4; D gene ambiguous. Sequences were derived from whole blood, sampled in connection with sensitization to the hapten diphenylcyclopropenone (DPC). The sequence came from an older woman with alopecia areata. Some clones in this sample may be carry-over from other donors' samples. In nucleotides, the CDR3 is TGTGCCAGTAGTATTCAAGCAGCAACTAATGAAAAACTGTTTTTT. Its protein product is CASSIQAATNEKLFF.